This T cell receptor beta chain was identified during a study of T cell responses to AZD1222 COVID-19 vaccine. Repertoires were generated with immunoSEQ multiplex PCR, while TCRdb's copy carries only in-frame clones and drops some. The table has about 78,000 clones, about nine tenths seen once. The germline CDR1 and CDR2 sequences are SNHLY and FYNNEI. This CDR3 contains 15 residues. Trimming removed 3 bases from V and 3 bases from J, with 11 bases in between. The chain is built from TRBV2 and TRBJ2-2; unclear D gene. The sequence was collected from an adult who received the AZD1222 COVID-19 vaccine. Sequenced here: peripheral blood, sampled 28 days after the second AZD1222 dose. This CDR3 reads CASSEGSAYTGELFF. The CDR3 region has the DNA TGTGCCAGCAGTGAGGGGTCGGCCTACACCGGGGAGCTGTTTTTT. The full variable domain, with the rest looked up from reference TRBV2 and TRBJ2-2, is EPEVTQTPSHQVTQMGQEVILRCVPISNHLYFYWYRQILGQKVEFLVSFYNNEISEKSEIFDDQFSVERPDGSNFTLKIRSTKLEDSAMYFCASSEGSAYTGELFFGEGSRLTVL.